The 13 T cell receptor beta chains reported below all come from one sample, sequenced in a study of OX40 agonist ivuxolimab in advanced cancers. The assay was immunoSEQ multiplex PCR, and TCRdb's table has in-frame clones only and misses some. The sample contains roughly 80,000 clones, roughly 84% of which appear only once. Specimen: CD4+ or CD8+ T cells sorted from blood, collected in a trial of the OX40 agonist ivuxolimab. The receptors here all came from an adult with an advanced solid tumor such as melanoma, head and neck, liver or kidney cancer.

The DNA of the CDR3 is TGTGCCAGCAGCTCAAATACAGGGTCTGGCTACACCTTC. It codes for CASSSNTGSGYTF. The chain uses TRBV5-4 and TRBJ1-2; TRBD1 is a possible D gene (6 bases). The CDR3 extends over 13 amino acids. Germline lookup yields CDR1 SGHNT and CDR2 YYREEE (reference sequence). Deletions cut 3 bases from V and 7 bases from J, with 13 bases between.

V and J are TRBV5-1 and TRBJ2-5; 7 nucleotides line up with TRBD1. Germline V gene data show CDR1 as SGHRS and CDR2 as YFSETQ. Trimming took 4 bases from V and 3 from J; bases not matched to a gene: 9. This CDR3 has 15 amino acids. The CDR3 DNA reads as TGCGCCAGCAGCAGTGGACAGGCCACGAAAGAGACCCAGTACTTC. Residues: CASSSGQATKETQYF.

V is TRBV7-9 and J is TRBJ2-1; the D gene is possibly TRBD1 (6 bases). Germline CDR1 SEHNR, CDR2 FQNEAQ (reference sequence). There are 12 residues in the CDR3. V was shortened by 4 bases and J by 10 bases, with 11 bases between the two germline ends. The CDR3 nucleotides are TGTGCCAGCAGCTACACAGGGACCGAGCAGTTCTTC. Amino acids: CASSYTGTEQFF.

The chain carries TRBV5-5 and TRBJ1-3; D unclear. Trimming shortened V by 0 bases and J by 0 bases, and 4 bases separated the two germline ends. Germline CDR1 and CDR2: SGHKS and YYEKEE (reference sequence). The CDR3 is 14 amino acids. The DNA of the CDR3 is TGTGCCAGCAGCTTGGGCCTCTCTGGAAACACCATATATTTT. It encodes CASSLGLSGNTIYF.

The chain employs TRBV4-1 and TRBJ1-5; D unresolved. Per the germline V gene, CDR1 is MGHRA and CDR2 is YSYEKL. V was clipped by 4 bases and J by 0 bases, with 10 bases between them. The CDR3 is 15 amino acids. As DNA, the CDR3 is TGCGCCAGCAGCCGCGACGCGCATAGCAATCAGCCCCAGCATTTT. This encodes CASSRDAHSNQPQHF.

The chain uses TRBV30 and TRBJ1-1; a weak D match, TRBD1 (6 bases). CDR3 size: 14 residues. The germline V gene has CDR1 GTSNPN and CDR2 SVGIG (reference sequence). V was shortened by 2 bases and J by 5 bases, with 15 bases between the two germline ends. As DNA, the CDR3 is TGTGCCTGGAGTCCAGGGGCGAAACAGACTGAAGCTTTCTTT. Residues: CAWSPGAKQTEAFF.

This clone has a single count. The rearrangement uses TRBV28 and TRBJ1-2; D remains unclear. The CDR3 loop spans 12 amino acids. V lost 10 bases and J lost 3, with 12 bases in between. Germline CDR1 and CDR2: MDHEN and SYDVKM. CDR3 nucleotides: TGTGCCATTCAAGACAATTACTATGGCTACACCTTC. Translating gives CAIQDNYYGYTF.

The CDR3 DNA sequence: TGTGCCAGCAGGAGAGACAGGGGCCCATATAGCAATCAGCCCCAGCATTTT. Amino acids: CASRRDRGPYSNQPQHF. This chain joins TRBV28 and TRBJ1-5; 8 nucleotides match TRBD1. The CDR3 runs 17 residues. V shed 6 bases and J 0 bases; nucleotides not matched to a gene: 10. Germline loops: CDR1 MDHEN, CDR2 SYDVKM.

V and J are TRBV6-5 and TRBJ1-3; no reliable D call. V was pared by 0 bases and J by 2 bases, with 11 bases between. The CDR3 length is 16 residues. The germline V gene encodes CDR1 MNHEY and CDR2 SVGAGI. CDR3 nucleotides: TGTGCCAGCAGTTACTCAGCCGGGTCGGCTGGAAACACCATATATTTT. Protein: CASSYSAGSAGNTIYF.

This chain links TRBV5-1 with TRBJ2-5; 10 nucleotides match TRBD1. Losses at the gene ends were 3 bases for V and 5 bases for J; bases not matched to a gene: 7. CDR3 length: 15 amino acids. Germline V lookup: CDR1 SGHRS, CDR2 YFSETQ. The CDR3 loop reads CASSSGTGVSETQYF. The CDR3 nucleotides are TGCGCCAGCAGCTCCGGGACAGGGGTTTCGGAGACCCAGTACTTC.

The chain links TRBV10-3 to TRBJ1-1; D is unresolved. The CDR3 loop spans 13 amino acids. V was pared by 2 bases and J by 1 base, with 5 bases between. From germline, CDR1 is ENHRY and CDR2 SYGVKD. CDR3 DNA sequence: TGTGCCATCAGTGAGACCACGAACACTGAAGCTTTCTTT. Translation: CAISETTNTEAFF.

This sequence joins TRBV5-1 and TRBJ1-6, with D possibly TRBD1 on 5 matching bases. This CDR3 comprises 16 residues. V lost 2 bases and J lost 10, with 19 bases in between. Germline V gene data show CDR1 as SGHRS and CDR2 as YFSETQ. CDR3 nucleotide sequence: TGCGCCAGCAGCTTAGGCGCAGGGCGAGGGGAATCACCCCTCCACTTT. Amino acids: CASSLGAGRGESPLHF.

This clone was found a few times. This sequence joins TRBV2 and TRBJ1-6; TRBD1 agrees at 7 bases. The germline CDR1 and CDR2 sequences are SNHLY and FYNNEI. The V and J ends lost 4 bases and 5 bases, in that order; junction bases with no gene match: 5. This CDR3 comprises 15 residues. The CDR3 loop reads CASSGTGANNSPLHF. As DNA, the CDR3 is TGTGCCAGCAGTGGAACAGGGGCTAATAATTCACCCCTCCACTTT.